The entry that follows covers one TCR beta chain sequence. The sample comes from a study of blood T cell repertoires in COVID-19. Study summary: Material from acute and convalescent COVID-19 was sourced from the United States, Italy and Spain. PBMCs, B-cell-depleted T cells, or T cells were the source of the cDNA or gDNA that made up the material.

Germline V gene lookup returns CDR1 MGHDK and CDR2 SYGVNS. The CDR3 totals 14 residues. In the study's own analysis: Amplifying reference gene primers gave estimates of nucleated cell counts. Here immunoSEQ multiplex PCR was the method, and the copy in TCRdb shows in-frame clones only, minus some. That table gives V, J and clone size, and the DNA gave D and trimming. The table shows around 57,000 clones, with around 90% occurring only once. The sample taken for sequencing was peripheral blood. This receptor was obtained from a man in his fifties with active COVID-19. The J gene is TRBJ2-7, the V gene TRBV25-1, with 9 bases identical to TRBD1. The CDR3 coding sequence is TGTGCAAGTTCAGCGGACAGGGGTTCCTACGAGCAGTACTTC. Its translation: CASSADRGSYEQYF.